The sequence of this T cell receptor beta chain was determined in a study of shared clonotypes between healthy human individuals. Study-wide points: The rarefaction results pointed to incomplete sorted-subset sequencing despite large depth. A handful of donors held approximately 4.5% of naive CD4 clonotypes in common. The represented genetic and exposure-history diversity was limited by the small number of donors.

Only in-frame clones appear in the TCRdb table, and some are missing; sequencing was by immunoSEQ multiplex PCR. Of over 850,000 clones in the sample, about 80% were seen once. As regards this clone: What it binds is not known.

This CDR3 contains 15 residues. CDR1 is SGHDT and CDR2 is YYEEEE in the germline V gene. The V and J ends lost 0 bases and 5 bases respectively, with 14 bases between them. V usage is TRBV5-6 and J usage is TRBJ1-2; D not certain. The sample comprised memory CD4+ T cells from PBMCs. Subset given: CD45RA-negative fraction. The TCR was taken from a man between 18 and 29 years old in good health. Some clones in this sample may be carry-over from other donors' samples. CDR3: CASSLVRREEYGYTF. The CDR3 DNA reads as TGTGCCAGCAGCTTGGTGAGACGGGAGGAGTATGGCTACACCTTC. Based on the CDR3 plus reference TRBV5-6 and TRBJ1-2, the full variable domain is DAGVTQSPTHLIKTRGQQVTLRCSPKSGHDTVSWYQQALGQGPQFIFQYYEEEERQRGNFPDRFSGHQFPNYSSELNVNALLLGDSALYLCASSLVRREEYGYTFGSGTRLTVV.